This TCR beta chain was captured in a study of CD8 T cells in Susac syndrome. The multiple sclerosis controls were treatment-naive patients affected by stable or active relapsing-remitting disease. Germline lookup yields CDR1 DFQATT and CDR2 SNEGSKA (reference sequence). V lost 0 bases and J 4 bases, leaving 18 bases between the germline ends. CDR3 length: 16 amino acids. Random hexamers were used to reverse transcribe about 0.5 to 1 ug of RNA. The amplification used immunoSEQ multiplex PCR on TCR beta CDR3; it spanned 54 Vbeta and 13 Jbeta. A single record per CDR3 protein comes from TCRdb applying MiXCR to the immunoSEQ multiplex PCR reads. The table lists a few hundred thousand distinct CDR3 sequences, around nine tenths of them singletons.

The source is a human donor with multiple sclerosis. Material for sequencing was CD8+ T cells from PBMCs. The chain couples TRBV20-1 to TRBJ2-5; D is perhaps TRBD2 (7 bases). In DNA, the CDR3 is TGCAGTGCTAGAGATCAGGGAGGGGGGCAACGAGAGACCCAGTACTTC. This codes for CSARDQGGGQRETQYF.